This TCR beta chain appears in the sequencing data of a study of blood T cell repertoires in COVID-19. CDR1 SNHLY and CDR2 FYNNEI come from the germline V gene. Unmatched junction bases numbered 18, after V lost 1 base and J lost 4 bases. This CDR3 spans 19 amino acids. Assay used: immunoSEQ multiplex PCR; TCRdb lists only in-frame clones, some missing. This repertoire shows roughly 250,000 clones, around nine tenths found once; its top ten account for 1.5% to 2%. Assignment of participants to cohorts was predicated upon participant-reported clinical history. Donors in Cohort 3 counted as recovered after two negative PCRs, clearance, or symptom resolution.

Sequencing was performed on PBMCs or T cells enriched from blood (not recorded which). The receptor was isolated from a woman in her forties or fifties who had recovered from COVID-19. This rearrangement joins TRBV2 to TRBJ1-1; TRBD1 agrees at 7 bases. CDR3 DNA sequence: TGTGCCAGCAGTGAAGGAGGCAGGCCCAGGGGGTGGGGGCCCACTGAAGCTTTCTTT. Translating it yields CASSEGGRPRGWGPTEAFF.